The TCR beta chain under discussion was sequenced for a study of regulatory T cells in long-lasting Graves disease. Time point denoted: newly diagnosed GD, antithyroid drugs for less than 3 months. From PBMCs, RNA was extracted and then used to make the TCR library. The diagnosis of Graves' disease used American Thyroid Association guidelines. Through Arm-PCR of CDR3 regions and iRepertoire HTBI primers, TCR beta libraries were built. MiXCR, run by TCRdb on the multiplex PCR reads, gives a single entry per CDR3 protein. The table lists approximately 400,000 distinct CDR3 sequences, under 15% of them singletons. This same sample was also part of a study on T cells in Graves' hyperthyroidism and ophthalmopathy. That work contributes: Lactation, pregnancy, other autoimmune disease or uncontrolled infection led to exclusion of patients.

Sample: peripheral blood mononuclear cells (PBMCs), taken at new diagnosis, from a patient treated with antithyroid drugs. The TCR sequence derives from a woman in her twenties or thirties with Graves disease.

CDR3 sequence: CASSSSYGYTF. DNA of the CDR3: TGTGCCAGCAGCTCGAGTTATGGCTACACCTTC. This rearrangement joins TRBV7-9 to TRBJ1-2; D call uncertain. Trimming stripped 4 bases from V and 5 bases from J, with 5 bases between. The CDR3 spans 11 residues. The germline CDR1 and CDR2 sequences are SEHNR and FQNEAQ (reference sequence).